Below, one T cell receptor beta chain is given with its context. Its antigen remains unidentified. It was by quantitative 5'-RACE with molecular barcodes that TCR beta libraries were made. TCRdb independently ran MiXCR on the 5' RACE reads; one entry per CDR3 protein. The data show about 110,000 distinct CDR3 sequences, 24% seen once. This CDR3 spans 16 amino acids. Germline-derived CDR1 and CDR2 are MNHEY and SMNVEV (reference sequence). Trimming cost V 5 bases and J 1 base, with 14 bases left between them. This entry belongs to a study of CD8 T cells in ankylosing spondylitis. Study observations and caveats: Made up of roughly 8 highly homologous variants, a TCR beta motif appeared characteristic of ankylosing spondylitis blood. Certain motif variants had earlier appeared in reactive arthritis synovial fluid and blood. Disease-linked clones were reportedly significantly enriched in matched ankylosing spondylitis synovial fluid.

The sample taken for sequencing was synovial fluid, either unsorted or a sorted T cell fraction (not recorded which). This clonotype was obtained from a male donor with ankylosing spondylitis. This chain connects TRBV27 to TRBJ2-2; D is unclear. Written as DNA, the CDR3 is TGTGCCAGCAGTCCCCGCCGCACCCTGAACACCGGGGAGCTGTTTTTT. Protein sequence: CASSPRRTLNTGELFF.